These 15 T cell receptor beta chains were all obtained from the same sample, sequenced in a study of shared T cell receptors in the human thymus. Sequencing was performed with immunoSEQ multiplex PCR; in TCRdb, only in-frame clones are kept and a portion is missing. The data contain about 660,000 clones, approximately 87% of them singletons. A further study also used this sample, focusing on human thymus T cells.

Sample: thymocytes. The origin of the receptors is a boy less than two years old with a congenital heart defect.

The chain carries TRBV4-3 and TRBJ2-3; 12 positions match TRBD2. Germline V gives CDR1 LGHNA, CDR2 YSLEER. This CDR3 spans 18 amino acids. V trimming: 0 bases; J trimming: 5 bases; junction bases outside the gene matches: 9. CDR3 in amino acids: CASSQDPRLAGEGDTQYF. CDR3 DNA sequence: TGCGCCAGCAGCCAAGATCCCAGACTAGCGGGGGAGGGAGATACGCAGTATTTT.

The chain is built from TRBV19 and TRBJ2-1; the match to TRBD1 covers 10 bases. The CDR3 has 16 amino acids. Germline V lookup: CDR1 LNHDA, CDR2 SQIVND (reference sequence). Trimming cost V 5 bases and J 1 base; bases outside gene matches: 5. The CDR3 nucleotides read TGTGCCAGTAGTCCCCGGGACAGGGGATCCTACAATGAGCAGTTCTTC. This encodes CASSPRDRGSYNEQFF.

This rearrangement joins TRBV15 to TRBJ2-1; 11 nucleotides line up with TRBD1. The CDR3 has 16 residues. Germline V gene lookup returns CDR1 LNHNV and CDR2 YYDKDF (reference sequence). J gave up 6 bases and V 2 bases, and 6 bases lay outside the gene matches. CDR3 DNA: TGTGCCACCAGCAGACGTTCGGGGACAGGGGGCAATGAGCAGTTCTTC. It is translated as CATSRRSGTGGNEQFF. The complete variable domain, with remaining parts taken from reference TRBV15 and TRBJ2-1, reads DAMVIQNPRYQVTQFGKPVTLSCSQTLNHNVMYWYQQKSSQAPKLLFHYYDKDFNNEADTPDNFQSRRPNTSFCFLDIRSPGLGDTAMYLCATSRRSGTGGNEQFFGPGTRLTVL.

This chain joins TRBV10-3 and TRBJ1-1, with D maybe TRBD1 (5 bases). V was clipped by 2 bases and J by 4 bases, with 14 bases between them. Germline V CDR1 and CDR2: ENHRY, SYGVKD. The CDR3 length is 15 residues. Written as DNA, the CDR3 is TGTGCCATCAGTGAGATACGAGGGGAGGGCACTGAAGCTTTCTTT. It specifies CAISEIRGEGTEAFF.

In nucleotides, the CDR3 is TGTGCCAGCAGCCCTGGACAGGGGAAAGCTAACTATGGCTACACCTTC. As protein: CASSPGQGKANYGYTF. J is TRBJ1-2 and V is TRBV5-4; 9 bases are a match to TRBD1. The CDR3 consists of 16 residues. CDR1 SGHNT and CDR2 YYREEE come from the germline V gene (reference sequence). The junction had 7 bases not matched to a gene; V was cut back by 4 bases and J by 0 bases.

The rearrangement uses TRBV28 and TRBJ1-5; D remains unclear. This CDR3 comprises 13 residues. The germline CDR1 and CDR2 sequences are MDHEN and SYDVKM. The V and J ends lost 3 bases and 7 bases respectively, with 10 bases between them. In DNA form, the CDR3 reads TGTGCCAGCAGTTTCCGGGTAGGCCAGCCCCAGCATTTT. It is translated as CASSFRVGQPQHF.

The sample holds one count of this clone. This chain joins TRBV28 and TRBJ1-2; D is possibly TRBD1 (5 bases). The CDR3 runs to 13 residues. Germline values: CDR1 MDHEN, CDR2 SYDVKM. Trimming removed 3 bases at V and 8 bases at J, with 13 bases between. The CDR3 DNA reads TGTGCCAGCAGTTTCAGGCAGGGAGGCGGCTACACCTTC. This gives the protein CASSFRQGGGYTF.

This chain connects TRBV30 to TRBJ1-1; 8 bases line up with TRBD1. V shed 2 bases and J 1 base; nucleotides not matched to a gene: 6. The germline V gene encodes CDR1 GTSNPN and CDR2 SVGIG (reference sequence). This CDR3 is built from 15 residues. CDR3 sequence (DNA): TGTGCCTGGAGTCACCTGGGACAGGCGAACACTGAAGCTTTCTTT. Encoded protein: CAWSHLGQANTEAFF.

The J gene is TRBJ2-7, the V gene TRBV28; D may be TRBD1 (6 bases). V was trimmed by 6 bases and J by 2 bases, leaving 17 bases between them. This CDR3 has 15 residues. The germline gives CDR1 MDHEN, CDR2 SYDVKM. CDR3 in DNA: TGTGCCAGCAGAACCCGGGACACCGGACCCTACGAGCAGTACTTC. Protein product: CASRTRDTGPYEQYF.

The chain employs TRBV10-1 and TRBJ2-3; a weak D match, TRBD2 (5 bases). The V and J ends lost 4 bases and 2 bases respectively, with 22 bases between them. Germline values: CDR1 WNHNN, CDR2 SYGVQD (reference sequence). CDR3 length: 18 amino acids. CDR3 DNA sequence: TGCGCCAGCAGTGGCCCAGAAGAAGCGGCAGAAGACACAGATACGCAGTATTTT. Translation gives CASSGPEEAAEDTDTQYF.

The genes are TRBV7-4 and TRBJ1-1, with D possibly matching TRBD1 (5 bases). The germline V gene encodes CDR1 SGHVT and CDR2 SQSDAQ. Trimming removed 5 bases at V and 1 base at J, with 11 bases between. The CDR3 length is 14 residues. The CDR3: CASSPREGNTEAFF. CDR3 sequence (DNA): TGTGCCAGCAGCCCCAGGGAGGGGAACACTGAAGCTTTCTTT.

This clone was recorded only once. CDR3 residues: CASSSTPREDYEQYF. CDR3 sequence (DNA): TGTGCCAGCAGTTCGACCCCCAGGGAGGACTACGAGCAGTACTTC. This chain joins TRBV28 and TRBJ2-7; D may be TRBD2 (6 bases). Trimming stripped 4 bases from V and 3 bases from J, with 16 bases between. CDR1 MDHEN and CDR2 SYDVKM come from the germline V gene. The CDR3 totals 15 residues. The full variable domain, rest sourced from reference TRBV28 and TRBJ2-7, is DVKVTQSSRYLVKRTGEKVFLECVQDMDHENMFWYRQDPGLGLRLIYFSYDVKMKEKGDIPEGYSVSREKKERFSLILESASTNQTSMYLCASSSTPREDYEQYFGPGTRLTVT.

The chain is built from TRBV29-1 and TRBJ2-1, with 15 positions matching TRBD2. The V gene end was trimmed by 7 bases and the J gene end by 7 bases; junction bases not matched to a gene: 17. Germline CDR1 SQVTM, CDR2 ANQGSEA. The CDR3 is 18 residues long. This chain's CDR3 is CSAPWGRSGTSGRNEQFF. Here the CDR3 DNA reads TGCAGCGCCCCCTGGGGTAGGAGCGGGACTAGCGGGAGGAATGAGCAGTTCTTC.

In regard to this clone: A read error may account for a junction end that differs from germline. V is TRBV7-7 and J is TRBJ2-1, with TRBD2 matching 9 bases. Germline-derived CDR1 and CDR2 are SSHAT and FNYEAQ (reference sequence). The CDR3 is 16 amino acids. For the CDR3, the DNA is TGTGCTAGCAGCCCGACTAGCGGTAACTCCTACAATGAGCAGTTCTTC. Residues: CASSPTSGNSYNEQFF.

This rearrangement joins TRBV12-5 to TRBJ2-1; D perhaps matches TRBD2 (6 bases). V gave up 6 bases and J gave up 5 bases, with 14 bases separating them. CDR3 length: 14 amino acids. The germline CDR1 and CDR2 sequences are LGHNT and FRNRAP. The CDR3: CASGPPGLHNEQFF. In nucleotides, the CDR3 is TGTGCTAGTGGCCCTCCGGGACTCCACAATGAGCAGTTCTTC. The complete variable domain, with remaining parts taken from reference TRBV12-5 and TRBJ2-1, reads DARVTQTPRHKVTEMGQEVTMRCQPILGHNTVFWYRQTMMQGLELLAYFRNRAPLDDSGMPKDRFSAEMPDATLATLKIQPSEPRDSAVYFCASGPPGLHNEQFFGPGTRLTVL.